This T cell receptor beta chain emerged from a study of blood T cell repertoires in COVID-19. At the level of the study: Researchers got acute and convalescent COVID-19 samples from the United States, Italy and Spain.

Assay used: immunoSEQ multiplex PCR; TCRdb lists only in-frame clones, some missing. The top ten clones hold 6.8% of a sample with about 220,000 clones, around 83% of them seen once. Germline assignment: CDR1 SGDLS and CDR2 YYNGEE. The CDR3 is 15 amino acids. V was clipped by 4 bases and J by 4 bases; unmatched bases: 9. Participants, about 18 to 90 years old, spanned about 26 US areas. Participants' own reports of clinical history determined their cohort assignment. The chain employs TRBV9 and TRBJ1-2; 8 bases map to TRBD1. The sequence was obtained from a woman between 40 and 55 years old who had recovered from COVID-19. Sequencing input: PBMCs or T cells enriched from blood (not recorded which). The CDR3 sequence is CASSFPGGRIYGYTF. Written as DNA, the CDR3 is TGTGCCAGCAGCTTTCCAGGGGGCAGGATCTATGGCTACACCTTC.